A selection of T cell receptor beta chains follows, all from one sample in a study of T-cell memory formation after mild COVID-19. TCRdb independently ran MiXCR on the 5' RACE reads; one entry per CDR3 protein. The sample consists of 450,000 to 650,000 distinct CDR3 sequences, just over 20% of them appearing once. Sequenced input: PBMCs or a T cell subset sorted from them (not recorded which). The receptor set was obtained from an adult woman who had mild COVID-19 (a few samples of this study predate the infection). Cell type and time point are not known. CDR3s include the opening cysteine and the closing phenylalanine or tryptophan. The order of the fields is J gene, clone size, V gene, D gene, CDR3 protein, CDR3 DNA. D genes are given only for firm matches. The size field is filled for only some rows; it gives once, few, many or a size class.

TRBJ2-1,-,TRBV9,TRBD2,CASSLRTSGENYNEQFF,TGTGCCAGCAGCCTCCGGACTAGCGGGGAGAACTACAATGAGCAGTTCTTC
TRBJ2-1,few,TRBV5-5,TRBD2,CASSYPSGGDSYNEQFF,TGTGCCAGCAGCTACCCTAGCGGGGGTGACTCCTACAATGAGCAGTTCTTC
TRBJ2-3,few,TRBV6-7,-,CASSYGEERLLDTQYF,TGTGCCAGCAGTTACGGCGAGGAGAGGTTATTGGATACGCAGTATTTT
TRBJ2-1,-,TRBV19,TRBD2,CASSSDGTSGIYEQFF,TGTGCCAGTAGTTCAGACGGGACTAGCGGGATCTATGAGCAGTTCTTC
TRBJ2-4,few,TRBV28,TRBD1,CASGPDRVIQYF,TGTGCCAGCGGGCCGGACAGGGTCATTCAGTACTTC
TRBJ1-3,-,TRBV7-2,TRBD1,CASSPQGPLRNTIYF,TGTGCCAGCAGCCCACAGGGGCCCCTTCGAAACACCATATATTTT
TRBJ2-2,-,TRBV11-2,-,CASSFPPEENTGELFF,TGTGCCAGCAGCTTCCCCCCCGAGGAGAACACCGGGGAGCTGTTTTTT
TRBJ2-3,-,TRBV6-5,-,CASSYSTRGSTDTQYF,TGTGCCAGCAGTTACTCTACTCGGGGGAGCACAGATACGCAGTATTTT
TRBJ1-2,few,TRBV5-1,-,CASSSLGPGGGYTF,TGCGCCAGCAGCTCGCTCGGCCCCGGAGGTGGCTACACCTTC
TRBJ1-2,-,TRBV4-3,-,CASSQDSASWGYTF,TGCGCCAGCAGCCAGGACAGTGCAAGTTGGGGCTACACCTTC
TRBJ2-1,-,TRBV9,-,CASSVATGSEQFF,TGTGCCAGCAGCGTAGCTACAGGGTCTGAGCAGTTCTTC
TRBJ1-6,-,TRBV6-2/TRBV6-3,TRBD1,CASSYQGANSPLHF,TGTGCCAGCAGTTATCAGGGGGCCAATTCACCCCTCCACTTT
TRBJ1-1,few,TRBV7-2,-,CATLPGMNTEAFF,TGTGCCACACTTCCGGGGATGAACACTGAAGCTTTCTTT
TRBJ2-1,few,TRBV20-1,TRBD2,CSARRTSGRGNEQFF,TGCAGTGCTAGGCGCACTAGCGGGAGAGGTAATGAGCAGTTCTTC
TRBJ1-1,-,TRBV12-3/TRBV12-4,-,CASSLGLGVEAFF,TGTGCCAGCAGTTTAGGGCTGGGGGTTGAAGCTTTCTTT
TRBJ2-1,few,TRBV7-8,TRBD2,CASSLDASGSYNEQFF,TGTGCCAGCAGCTTAGATGCTAGCGGGTCCTACAATGAGCAGTTCTTC
TRBJ2-7,-,TRBV12-3/TRBV12-4,-,CASRTTETYEQYF,TGTGCCAGCAGGACTACTGAGACCTACGAGCAGTACTTC
TRBJ1-2,few,TRBV9,TRBD1,CASSAWTGGEGYTF,TGTGCCAGCAGCGCCTGGACAGGGGGCGAGGGCTACACCTTC
TRBJ1-5,few,TRBV20-1,TRBD1,CSAREGQSNQPQHF,TGCAGTGCTAGAGAGGGACAGAGCAATCAGCCCCAGCATTTT
TRBJ1-1,few,TRBV6-1,TRBD1,CASSEQEGANTEAFF,TGTGCCAGCAGTGAACAGGAGGGGGCGAACACTGAAGCTTTCTTT
TRBJ1-3,few,TRBV6-9,-,CASRGDLPAGNTIYF,TGTGCCTCTCGGGGTGACTTACCAGCTGGAAACACCATATATTTT
TRBJ2-2,-,TRBV6-5,-,CASSYSRWGAHTGELFF,TGTGCCAGCAGTTACTCGAGGTGGGGGGCGCACACCGGGGAGCTGTTTTTT
TRBJ2-6,-,TRBV13,TRBD1,CASSLGRTGIWAGANVLTF,TGTGCCAGCAGCTTAGGTAGGACAGGGATATGGGCTGGGGCCAACGTCCTGACTTTC
TRBJ2-2,-,TRBV20-1,TRBD1,CSATQLQGARRSGELFF,TGCAGTGCTACCCAACTGCAGGGGGCGCGCAGGTCCGGGGAGCTGTTTTTT
TRBJ2-2,-,TRBV5-1,TRBD2,CASRGVPAGGTGELFF,TGCGCCAGCAGGGGGGTGCCAGCGGGAGGCACCGGGGAGCTGTTTTTT
TRBJ2-3,once,TRBV5-1,TRBD2,CASSLWPQGPTSGRAGITDTQYF,TGCGCCAGCAGCTTGTGGCCCCAGGGGCCTACTAGCGGGAGGGCCGGAATCACAGATACGCAGTATTTT
TRBJ2-3,-,TRBV6-1,-,CASSEERGTFSTDTQYF,TGTGCCAGCAGTGAGGAGCGCGGGACCTTTTCCACAGATACGCAGTATTTT
TRBJ2-1,-,TRBV6-5,-,CASSSVSNNEQFF,TGTGCCAGCAGTTCTGTGAGCAACAATGAGCAGTTCTTC
TRBJ1-3,-,TRBV5-5,-,CASSLEGLGNTIYF,TGTGCAAGCAGCTTGGAGGGGCTTGGAAACACCATATATTTT
TRBJ2-1,many,TRBV5-4,-,CASSPRGGWSNEQFF,TGTGCCAGCAGCCCCCGTGGGGGCTGGAGCAATGAGCAGTTCTTC
TRBJ2-1,-,TRBV20-1,TRBD2,CSAPPSGSNNEQFF,TGCAGTGCGCCTCCTAGCGGAAGTAACAATGAGCAGTTCTTC
TRBJ2-7,-,TRBV5-1,-,CASARDSESYEQYF,TGCGCCAGCGCACGGGACTCCGAATCCTACGAGCAGTACTTC
TRBJ2-7,-,TRBV5-1,TRBD2,CASSWGLAEQYF,TGCGCCAGCAGCTGGGGACTAGCCGAGCAGTACTTC
TRBJ1-2,few,TRBV2,TRBD1,CASSDGTGIYGYTF,TGTGCCAGCAGTGACGGGACAGGGATCTATGGCTACACCTTC
TRBJ2-2,many,TRBV5-8,-,CASSVPGTNTGELFF,TGTGCCAGCAGCGTACCCGGGACGAACACCGGGGAGCTGTTTTTT
TRBJ2-7,-,TRBV20-1,TRBD2,CSASRSGGPYEQYF,TGCAGTGCTAGTAGGAGCGGGGGGCCCTACGAGCAGTACTTC
TRBJ1-2,few,TRBV29-1,-,CSVDRGEGYGYTF,TGCAGCGTTGATCGAGGGGAGGGCTATGGCTACACCTTC
TRBJ2-7,-,TRBV7-2,TRBD2,CASSLGTSATYQF,TGTGCCAGCAGCTTGGGGACTAGCGCAACGTACCAGTTC
TRBJ2-7,many,TRBV6-5,-,CASSSPLRVEQYF,TGTGCCAGCAGTTCCCCTTTAAGGGTAGAGCAGTACTTC
TRBJ2-6,-,TRBV12-3/TRBV12-4,-,CASSLDGANVLTF,TGTGCCAGCAGTTTGGACGGGGCCAACGTCCTGACTTTC
TRBJ2-7,-,TRBV20-1,TRBD2,CSARASGRALEQYF,TGCAGTGCTAGAGCTAGCGGGAGGGCCCTCGAGCAGTACTTC
TRBJ2-1,-,TRBV2,TRBD1,CASSGDRDPYNEQFF,TGTGCCAGCAGTGGCGACAGGGACCCCTACAATGAGCAGTTCTTC
TRBJ2-1,few,TRBV20-1,TRBD2,CSARVFSSGRSYNEQFF,TGCAGTGCTAGAGTATTCTCTAGCGGGAGGTCCTACAATGAGCAGTTCTTC
TRBJ2-7,few,TRBV12-3/TRBV12-4,TRBD1,CASSDSGTAAHEQYF,TGTGCCAGCAGCGACTCCGGGACAGCAGCCCACGAGCAGTACTTC
TRBJ2-3,-,TRBV4-2,TRBD2,CASSQELTSGTDTQYF,TGCGCCAGCAGCCAAGAGTTGACTAGCGGCACAGATACGCAGTATTTT